This T cell receptor (beta chain) is drawn from a study of a mutant IDH1 vaccine in newly diagnosed glioma. Study summary: The start of vaccination came 4-6 weeks after radiotherapy alone, or with temozolomide cycles. Mean patient age was approximately 39 years; about 60% were male and 37.5% female.

Time point here: week 23, last vaccination. Every single dose of the vaccine, 300 ug of mutant IDH1 20-mer peptide, came with topical imiquimod. In regard to this clone: Its target is unknown.

Some clones are missing from TCRdb's copy, which holds only in-frame ones; the method was immunoSEQ multiplex PCR. The data contain just over 80,000 clones, approximately 85% of them seen just once; the ten biggest clones take up roughly 2.2%. Sample: PBMCs, taken from a glioma patient whose treatment included an IDH1 peptide vaccine. The receptor was derived from a man aged 30-40 years with glioma. Some clones in this sample may be carry-over from other donors' samples.

The CDR3 DNA reads as TGTGCCAGCAGCGTAGACGAGGCTGGCTACACCTTC. Protein: CASSVDEAGYTF. The rearrangement joins TRBV9 to TRBJ1-2; D gene uncertain. The CDR3 consists of 12 residues. The germline V and J ends were trimmed by 0 bases and 7 bases, with 7 bases remaining between them. Germline V gives CDR1 SGDLS, CDR2 YYNGEE.